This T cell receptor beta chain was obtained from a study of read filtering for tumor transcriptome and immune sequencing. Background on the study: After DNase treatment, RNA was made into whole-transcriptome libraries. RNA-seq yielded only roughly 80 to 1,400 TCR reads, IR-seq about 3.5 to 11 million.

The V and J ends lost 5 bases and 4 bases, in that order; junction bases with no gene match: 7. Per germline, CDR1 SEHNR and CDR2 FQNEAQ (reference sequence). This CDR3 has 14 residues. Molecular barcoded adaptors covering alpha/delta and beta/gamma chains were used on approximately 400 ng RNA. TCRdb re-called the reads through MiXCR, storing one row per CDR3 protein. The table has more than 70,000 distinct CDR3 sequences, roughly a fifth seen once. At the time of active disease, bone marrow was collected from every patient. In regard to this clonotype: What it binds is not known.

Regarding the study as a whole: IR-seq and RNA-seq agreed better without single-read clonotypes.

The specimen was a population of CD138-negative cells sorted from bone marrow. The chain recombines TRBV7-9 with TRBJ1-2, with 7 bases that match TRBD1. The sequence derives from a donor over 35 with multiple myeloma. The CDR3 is CASSRVGDSYGYTF. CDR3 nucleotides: TGTGCCAGCAGCCGCGTGGGGGACAGCTATGGCTACACCTTC.